The 5 T cell receptor beta chains below come from one sample, sequenced in a study of T-cell reconstitution after alpha-beta-depleted transplantation in children. Researchers prepared the TCRbeta library using unique molecular identifiers, the study reports. TCRdb recomputed calls from the PCR reads with MiXCR, one row per CDR3 protein. The repertoire holds a few hundred thousand distinct CDR3 sequences, roughly 30% seen once, with 30% to 40% in the top ten. The specimen comprised PBMCs, sampled before TCRalphabeta/CD19-depleted stem cell transplant. The receptors derive from a boy in the first two years of life with Wiskott-Aldrich syndrome, due to receive a stem cell transplant.

A remark on this clonotype: Relative to the germline gene, one junction end is altered; a read error may explain this. This sequence joins TRBV12-3 or TRBV12-4 and TRBJ1-5; D is unresolved. The CDR3 sequence is 13 residues long. The DNA for the CDR3 is TGTGCCACCAGTATTGGGTTTAGACAGCCCCAGCATTTT. Translation gives CATSIGFRQPQHF.

This clonotype has just a few counts. The chain recombines TRBV5-1 with TRBJ2-5; 11 nucleotides align to TRBD2. CDR1 is SGHRS, CDR2 YFSETQ, per germline. The CDR3 length is 16 residues. Losses at the gene ends were 3 bases for V and 1 base for J; bases not matched to a gene: 5. CDR3 nucleotides: TGCGCCAGCAGCTGGGGGACTAGCGGACTCCAAGAGACCCAGTACTTC. It encodes CASSWGTSGLQETQYF.

In its sample, this clonotype was seen a few times. This rearrangement joins TRBV4-2 to TRBJ1-1; TRBD1 might be the D (6 bases). This CDR3 spans 14 amino acids. Germline V CDR1 and CDR2: LGHNA, YNFKEQ. The V end lost 2 bases, the J end lost 1 base, and 8 bases lay between the germline ends. CDR3 region: CASSQLTGNTEAFF. The CDR3 DNA reads as TGTGCCAGCAGCCAACTGACAGGGAACACTGAAGCTTTCTTT.

In its sample, this clonotype was seen a few times. The chain joins TRBV5-1 to TRBJ2-3; TRBD2 matches 11 bases. Germline CDR1 is SGHRS and CDR2 is YFSETQ. V shed 4 bases, J shed 4 bases, and the junction held 5 bases outside the gene matches. This CDR3 has 15 residues. The CDR3, as DNA: TGCGCCAGCAGCACCACTAGCGGGAGCGCAGATACGCAGTATTTT. Protein: CASSTTSGSADTQYF.

This clonotype was observed a few times. This chain connects TRBV20-1 to TRBJ2-1, with 13 bases matching TRBD2. CDR1 and CDR2 from the germline V gene are DFQATT and SNEGSKA (reference sequence). Unmatched junction bases numbered 5, after V lost 3 bases and J lost 3 bases. There are 16 residues in the CDR3. In DNA form, the CDR3 reads TGCAGTGCTAGTAGACTAGCGGGAGGACTCTACAATGAGCAGTTCTTC. Protein product: CSASRLAGGLYNEQFF.